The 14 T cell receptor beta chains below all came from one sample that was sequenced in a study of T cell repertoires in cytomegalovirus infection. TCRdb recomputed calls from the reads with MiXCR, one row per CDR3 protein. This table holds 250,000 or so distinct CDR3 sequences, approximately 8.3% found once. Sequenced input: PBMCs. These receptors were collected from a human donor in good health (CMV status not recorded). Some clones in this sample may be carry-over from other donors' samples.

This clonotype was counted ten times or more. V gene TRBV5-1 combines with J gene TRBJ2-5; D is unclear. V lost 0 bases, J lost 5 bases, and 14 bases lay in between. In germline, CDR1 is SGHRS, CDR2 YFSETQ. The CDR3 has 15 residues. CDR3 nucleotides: TGCGCCAGCAGCTTGGATCCCTTGAGGAGCGAGACCCAGTACTTC. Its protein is CASSLDPLRSETQYF. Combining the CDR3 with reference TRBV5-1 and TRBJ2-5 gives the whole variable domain KAGVTQTPRYLIKTRGQQVTLSCSPISGHRSVSWYQQTPGQGLQFLFEYFSETQRNKGNFPGRFSGRQFSNSRSEMNVSTLELGDSALYLCASSLDPLRSETQYFGPGTRLLVL.

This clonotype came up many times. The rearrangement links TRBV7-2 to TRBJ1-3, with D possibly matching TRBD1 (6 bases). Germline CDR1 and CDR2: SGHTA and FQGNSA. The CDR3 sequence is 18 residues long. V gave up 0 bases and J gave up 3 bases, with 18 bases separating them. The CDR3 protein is CASSLAFPGATGGNTIYF. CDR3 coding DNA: TGTGCCAGCAGCTTAGCATTCCCGGGGGCAACTGGTGGAAACACCATATATTTT.

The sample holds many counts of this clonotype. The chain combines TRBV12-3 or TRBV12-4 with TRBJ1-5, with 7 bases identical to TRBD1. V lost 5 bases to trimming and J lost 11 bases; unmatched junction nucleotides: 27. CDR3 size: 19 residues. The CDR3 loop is CASSPLQTVSGTVGLAQHF. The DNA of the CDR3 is TGTGCCAGCAGTCCCCTTCAAACCGTCTCCGGGACAGTAGGGTTGGCCCAGCATTTT.

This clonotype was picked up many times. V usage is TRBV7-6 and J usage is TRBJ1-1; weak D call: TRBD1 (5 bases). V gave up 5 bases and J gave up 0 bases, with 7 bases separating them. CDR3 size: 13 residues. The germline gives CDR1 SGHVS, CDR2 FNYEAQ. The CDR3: CASSATVNTEAFF. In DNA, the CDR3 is TGTGCCAGCAGCGCGACAGTGAACACTGAAGCTTTCTTT.

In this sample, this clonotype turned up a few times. The CDR3 nucleotides read TGTGCCAGCACCCTCCAGGGGGCCGGCACAGATACGCAGTATTTT. The encoded protein is CASTLQGAGTDTQYF. The chain links TRBV28 to TRBJ2-3, with TRBD1 identical over 8 bases. The V gene's germline CDR1 is MDHEN and CDR2 SYDVKM. The CDR3 runs to 15 residues. The J segment lost 1 base and the V segment lost 7 bases, leaving 7 bases of the junction unmatched.

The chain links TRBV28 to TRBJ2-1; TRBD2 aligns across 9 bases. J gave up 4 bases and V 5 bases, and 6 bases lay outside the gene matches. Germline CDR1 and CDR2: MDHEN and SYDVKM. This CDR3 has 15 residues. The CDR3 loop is CASSESGGRYNEQFF. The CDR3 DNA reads TGTGCCAGCAGTGAAAGCGGGGGGCGTTACAATGAGCAGTTCTTC.

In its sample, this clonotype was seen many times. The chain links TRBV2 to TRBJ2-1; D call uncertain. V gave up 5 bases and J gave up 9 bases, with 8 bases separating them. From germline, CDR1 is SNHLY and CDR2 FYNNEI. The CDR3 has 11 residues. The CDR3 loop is CASSPDGEQFF. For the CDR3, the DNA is TGTGCCAGCAGTCCGGACGGTGAGCAGTTCTTC.

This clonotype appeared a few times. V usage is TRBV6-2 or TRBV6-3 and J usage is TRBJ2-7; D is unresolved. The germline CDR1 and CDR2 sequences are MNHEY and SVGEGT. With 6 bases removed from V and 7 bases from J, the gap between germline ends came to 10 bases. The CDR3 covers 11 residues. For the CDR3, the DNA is TGTGCCAGCAGAGTGCTAGGGGAGCAGTACTTC. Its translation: CASRVLGEQYF.

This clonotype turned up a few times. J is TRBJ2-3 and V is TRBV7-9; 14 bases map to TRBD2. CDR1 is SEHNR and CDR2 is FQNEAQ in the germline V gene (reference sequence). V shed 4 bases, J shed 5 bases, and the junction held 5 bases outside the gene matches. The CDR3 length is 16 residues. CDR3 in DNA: TGTGCCAGCAGCTCGGGGACTAGCGGGAGAGGAGATACGCAGTATTTT. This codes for CASSSGTSGRGDTQYF. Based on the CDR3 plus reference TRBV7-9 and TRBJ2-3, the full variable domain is DTGVSQNPRHKITKRGQNVTFRCDPISEHNRLYWYRQTLGQGPEFLTYFQNEAQLEKSRLLSDRFSAERPKGSFSTLEIQRTEQGDSAMYLCASSSGTSGRGDTQYFGPGTRLTVL.

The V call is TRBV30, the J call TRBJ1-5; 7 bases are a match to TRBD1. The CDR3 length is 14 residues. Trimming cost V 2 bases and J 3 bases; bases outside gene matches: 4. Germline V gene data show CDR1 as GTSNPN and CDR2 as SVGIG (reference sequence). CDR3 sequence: CAWSTGAFNQPQHF. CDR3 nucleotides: TGTGCCTGGAGTACAGGGGCTTTCAATCAGCCCCAGCATTTT.

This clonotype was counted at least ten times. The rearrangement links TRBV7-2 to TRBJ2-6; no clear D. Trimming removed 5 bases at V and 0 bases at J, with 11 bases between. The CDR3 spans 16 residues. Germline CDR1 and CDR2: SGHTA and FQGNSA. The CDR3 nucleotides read TGTGCCAGCAGCCCGTGGGTGAGCTCTGGGGCCAACGTCCTGACTTTC. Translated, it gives CASSPWVSSGANVLTF.

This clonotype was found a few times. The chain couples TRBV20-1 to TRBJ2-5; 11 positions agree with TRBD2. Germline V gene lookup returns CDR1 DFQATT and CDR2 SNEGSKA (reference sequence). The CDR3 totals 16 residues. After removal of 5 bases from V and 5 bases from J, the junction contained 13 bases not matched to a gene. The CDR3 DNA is TGCAGTGCTCCCTATGGTAGCGGGAGGGCCGGTGAGACCCAGTACTTC. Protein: CSAPYGSGRAGETQYF.

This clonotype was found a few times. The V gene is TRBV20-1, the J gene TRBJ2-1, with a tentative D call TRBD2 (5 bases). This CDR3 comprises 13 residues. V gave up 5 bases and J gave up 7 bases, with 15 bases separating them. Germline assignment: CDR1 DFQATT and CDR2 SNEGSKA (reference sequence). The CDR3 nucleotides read TGCAGTGCTGAGACGGACTTGCTAAATGAGCAGTTCTTC. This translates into CSAETDLLNEQFF.

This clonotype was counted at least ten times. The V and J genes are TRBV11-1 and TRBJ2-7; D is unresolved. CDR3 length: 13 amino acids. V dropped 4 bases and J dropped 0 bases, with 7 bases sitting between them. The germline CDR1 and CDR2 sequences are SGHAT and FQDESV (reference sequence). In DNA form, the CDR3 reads TGTGCCAGCAGCTACCTCGCCTCCTACGAGCAGTACTTC. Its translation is CASSYLASYEQYF.